Listed below are T cell receptor beta chains from one sample, sequenced in a study of cytomegalovirus exposure and HLA in healthy donors. The repertoire was sequenced with immunoSEQ multiplex PCR; TCRdb's copy has only in-frame clones and lacks some. The top ten hold 9% to 10% of the sample, which has more than 100,000 clones, roughly 63% seen once. Source material: PBMCs. The receptors were gathered from a man in his forties or fifties in good health and CMV-seropositive. The CDR3 runs from the conserved cysteine through the conserved F or W. The D gene is left open where the match is weak. Clone sizes are given selectively: once, few, many, or a class where the clone is expanded.

j_call d_call clone_size v_call cdr3_aa cdr3_nt
TRBJ2-5 TRBD2 NA TRBV30 CAWGASGSWGVGETQYF TGTGCCTGGGGGGCTAGCGGGAGTTGGGGTGTCGGAGAGACCCAGTACTTC
TRBJ2-5 NA NA TRBV25-1 CASRRDTPGETQYF TGTGCCAGCAGGAGGGACACCCCTGGGGAGACCCAGTACTTC
TRBJ1-1 NA NA TRBV4-1 CASSQGTEQAFF TGCGCCAGCAGTCAAGGCACAGAACAAGCTTTCTTT
TRBJ2-4 NA NA TRBV30 CAWGGRGIAETPLAKNIQYF TGTGCCTGGGGGGGGAGGGGGATCGCGGAGACCCCCCTAGCCAAAAACATTCAGTACTTC
TRBJ1-5 NA NA TRBV27 CASRPGELQPQHF TGTGCCAGCAGGCCTGGGGAGCTTCAGCCCCAGCATTTT
TRBJ2-2 TRBD1 NA TRBV11-3 CASSPRTGGYTGELFF TGTGCCAGCAGCCCAAGGACAGGGGGCTACACCGGGGAGCTGTTTTTT
TRBJ1-1 TRBD1 NA TRBV14 CASSQDYLNRTGALRMNTEAFF TGTGCCAGCAGCCAAGATTATCTCAATAGGACAGGGGCGCTTCGTATGAACACTGAAGCTTTCTTT
TRBJ2-7 NA few TRBV6-6 CASSYDTYEQYF TGTGCCAGCAGTTACGACACTTACGAGCAGTACTTC
TRBJ2-5 TRBD1 NA TRBV27 CASSPPPQGARLLAETQYF TGTGCCAGCAGTCCCCCTCCTCAGGGGGCGAGGTTATTGGCTGAGACCCAGTACTTC
TRBJ2-1 TRBD2 once TRBV7-6 CASSLVPSGRRNEQFF TGTGCCAGCAGCTTAGTTCCTAGCGGGAGGCGGAATGAGCAGTTCTTC
TRBJ2-7 TRBD1 NA TRBV7-3 CASSVDRGYEQYF TGTGCCAGCAGCGTCGACAGGGGATACGAGCAGTACTTC
TRBJ2-1 TRBD2 NA TRBV11-2 CASSLEAGGILNEQFF TGTGCCAGCAGCCTAGAAGCGGGGGGGATACTCAATGAGCAGTTCTTC
TRBJ2-7 NA NA TRBV25-1 CASSEFRGGSYEQYF TGTGCCAGCAGTGAGTTTAGGGGGGGGTCCTACGAGCAGTACTTC
TRBJ2-3 TRBD1 NA TRBV5-6 CASSLVRTGGSTDTQYF TGTGCCAGCAGCTTGGTGAGGACAGGGGGATCCACAGATACGCAGTATTTT
TRBJ2-1 NA NA TRBV6-5 CASSLLRDTEQFF TGTGCCAGCAGTCTCCTAAGGGACACCGAGCAGTTCTTC
TRBJ1-2 TRBD1 NA TRBV30 CALTGEDYGYTF TGTGCCTTGACAGGGGAAGACTATGGCTACACCTTC
TRBJ2-2 NA NA TRBV4-1 CASSQGGRLGGELFF TGCGCCAGCAGCCAAGGGGGGCGGCTCGGGGGGGAGCTGTTTTTT
TRBJ2-3 TRBD2 NA TRBV5-4 CASSRLAGGGTDTQYF TGTGCCAGCAGCCGTCTAGCGGGAGGAGGCACAGATACGCAGTATTTT
TRBJ2-1 TRBD2 NA TRBV4-1 CASSQEGLAVYNEQFF TGCGCCAGCAGCCAAGAGGGACTAGCGGTCTACAATGAGCAGTTCTTC
TRBJ2-7 NA NA TRBV6-5 CASSSAYEQYF TGTGCCAGCAGTTCAGCGTACGAGCAGTACTTC
TRBJ2-1 NA NA TRBV5-6 CASSLAAWNNEQFF TGTGCCAGCAGCTTAGCGGCCTGGAACAATGAGCAGTTCTTC
TRBJ2-7 TRBD2 once TRBV18 CASSPPGLDVGEQYF TGTGCCAGCTCACCCCCGGGACTAGATGTCGGCGAGCAGTACTTC
TRBJ1-2 NA NA TRBV4-1 CASSRGLESNYYGYTF TGCGCCAGCAGCCGGGGACTCGAATCAAACTACTATGGCTACACCTTC
TRBJ1-6 TRBD1 NA TRBV6-4 CASSDPREGLGQSSYNSPLHF TGTGCCAGCAGTGACCCTCGAGAGGGCTTGGGACAGAGCTCCTATAATTCACCCCTCCACTTT
TRBJ2-1 NA NA TRBV11-2 CASSFIGHPVFSYNEQFF TGTGCCAGCAGCTTCATTGGACACCCCGTTTTCTCCTACAATGAGCAGTTCTTC
TRBJ2-6 NA few TRBV7-9 CASSGGRTSSSGANVLTF TGTGCCAGCAGCGGAGGCAGGACGTCGAGCTCTGGGGCCAACGTCCTGACTTTC
TRBJ1-2 TRBD1 NA TRBV28 CASYQTTGGDYGYTF TGTGCCAGCTACCAGACCACAGGGGGAGACTATGGCTACACCTTC
TRBJ2-6 NA few TRBV5-1 CASSLNDASSGANVLTF TGCGCCAGCAGCCTCAACGACGCTAGCTCTGGGGCCAACGTCCTGACTTTC
TRBJ1-3 TRBD1 NA TRBV5-1 CASSPTGDEGNTIYF TGCGCCAGCAGCCCAACAGGGGATGAAGGAAACACCATATATTTT
TRBJ2-5 NA few TRBV11-3 CASSLGVGRGQETQYF TGTGCCAGCAGCTTAGGAGTGGGAAGGGGCCAAGAGACCCAGTACTTC
TRBJ1-5 TRBD1 few TRBV30 CAWSARDREPQHF TGTGCCTGGAGCGCCCGGGACAGGGAGCCCCAGCATTTT
TRBJ2-7 TRBD1 NA TRBV19 CASSIGDRGTGEQYF TGTGCCAGTAGTATAGGAGACAGGGGGACTGGGGAGCAGTACTTC
TRBJ2-7 TRBD2 NA TRBV4-3 CASSQVRYLAGVYEQYF TGCGCCAGCAGCCAAGTCCGGTACCTAGCGGGGGTTTACGAGCAGTACTTC
TRBJ2-2 TRBD2 NA TRBV6-1 CASITGTSNTGELFF TGTGCCAGCATTACCGGGACTAGCAACACCGGGGAGCTGTTTTTT